A single sample is the source of the 16 T cell receptor beta chains below, sequenced in a study of CD8 T cells in ankylosing spondylitis. Via MiXCR, TCRdb re-called the 5' RACE reads, giving one row per CDR3 protein. The sample comprises roughly 260,000 distinct CDR3 sequences, roughly 20% of which are singletons, and 7.5% to 9% rests with the top ten. The specimen was blood, either unsorted or a sorted T cell fraction (not recorded which). Receptor source: a male donor with ankylosing spondylitis or in good health (not recorded which).

The rearrangement links TRBV10-3 to TRBJ1-1, with D perhaps matching TRBD1 (5 bases). V gave up 4 bases and J gave up 0 bases, with 12 bases separating them. The V gene's germline CDR1 is ENHRY and CDR2 SYGVKD. This CDR3 spans 15 amino acids. Here the CDR3 DNA reads TGTGCCATCAGTGGCCCGACAGCAATGAACACTGAAGCTTTCTTT. Translation gives CAISGPTAMNTEAFF.

This clonotype was observed many times. V is TRBV4-2 and J is TRBJ1-2, with D perhaps TRBD1 (6 bases). Trimming removed 5 bases from V and 2 bases from J, with 12 bases in between. Germline V CDR1 and CDR2: LGHNA, YNFKEQ. The CDR3 extends over 14 amino acids. The CDR3 DNA is TGTGCCAGCAGCTCGATCGGGGGCAACTATGGCTACACCTTC. Protein product: CASSSIGGNYGYTF.

V gene TRBV5-1 combines with J gene TRBJ2-5; unclear D gene. Germline V CDR1 and CDR2: SGHRS, YFSETQ. The CDR3 runs 13 residues. V lost 6 bases and J lost 5, with 14 bases in between. The CDR3 reads CASKVGQRETQYF. The CDR3 DNA sequence: TGCGCCAGCAAAGTAGGGCAAAGGGAGACCCAGTACTTC.

V usage is TRBV5-1 and J usage is TRBJ2-3, with D perhaps assigned TRBD1 or TRBD2 (5 bases each). CDR1 is SGHRS, CDR2 YFSETQ, per germline. Trimming pared 4 bases from V and 0 bases from J, leaving 12 bases between. The CDR3 has 15 residues. The CDR3 loop is CASSTSGTSTDTQYF. In DNA form, the CDR3 reads TGCGCCAGCAGCACCTCCGGGACCAGCACAGATACGCAGTATTTT.

The chain recombines TRBV18 with TRBJ2-7; D may correspond to TRBD1 or TRBD2 (6 bases each). The CDR3 has 13 residues. Germline CDR1 and CDR2: KGHSH and LQKENI. Trimming removed 5 bases at V and 4 bases at J, with 12 bases between. CDR3 DNA sequence: TGTGCCAGCTCAAGACAGGAGGGGTACGAGCAGTACGTC. This codes for CASSRQEGYEQYV.

This clonotype was seen a few times. V gene TRBV18 combines with J gene TRBJ2-3, with TRBD2 as a possible D gene (6 bases). CDR3 length: 16 residues. V was cut by 3 bases and J by 6 bases, with 19 bases left in between. Germline CDR1 and CDR2: KGHSH and LQKENI. The CDR3 DNA sequence: TGTGCCAGCTCACCGGGGCTAGCGAGCGGAATGGATACGCAGTATTTT. This gives the protein CASSPGLASGMDTQYF.

The J gene is TRBJ2-3, the V gene TRBV3-1; D uncertain. CDR1 is LGHDT, CDR2 YNNKEL, per germline (reference sequence). Trimming removed 1 base at V and 0 bases at J, with 5 bases between. The CDR3 is 14 residues long. CDR3 sequence reads: CASSQVGSTDTQYF. CDR3 DNA sequence: TGTGCCAGCAGCCAAGTTGGAAGCACAGATACGCAGTATTTT.

This clonotype has at least ten counts. The gene calls are TRBV20-1 and TRBJ2-1; D might be TRBD2 (6 bases). The germline CDR1 and CDR2 sequences are DFQATT and SNEGSKA (reference sequence). The CDR3 is made up of 14 amino acids. V was clipped by 3 bases and J by 4 bases, with 13 bases between them. The CDR3 here is CSASGLAQYNEQFF. The CDR3 DNA is TGCAGTGCTAGCGGTCTAGCGCAATACAATGAGCAGTTCTTC.

This clonotype was seen a few times. Germline and junction disagree at one end, which may indicate a read error. V gene TRBV18 combines with J gene TRBJ2-1, with TRBD2 matching 13 bases. This CDR3 spans 15 amino acids. The germline V gene encodes CDR1 KGHSH and CDR2 LQKENI. CDR3 protein: CASSPLAGGPNEQFF. The DNA for the CDR3 is TGTGCCAGCTCTCCACTAGCGGGAGGGCCCAATGAGCAGTTCTTC.

V and J are TRBV5-1 and TRBJ1-1; 9 nucleotides agree with TRBD1. The CDR3 has 16 amino acids. V shed 0 bases, J shed 5 bases, and the junction held 8 bases outside the gene matches. The germline CDR1 and CDR2 sequences are SGHRS and YFSETQ. DNA for the CDR3: TGCGCCAGCAGCTTGGAAATGACAGGGGGGAGGACTGAAGCTTTCTTT. Translated: CASSLEMTGGRTEAFF.

CDR3 DNA sequence: TGTGCCAGCAGACTCGGACAGGTTGAGAGTCAGCCCCAGCATTTT. Its protein product is CASRLGQVESQPQHF. The rearrangement joins TRBV12-3 or TRBV12-4 to TRBJ1-5, with 7 positions matching TRBD1. This CDR3 is 15 amino acids long. V was pared by 6 bases and J by 6 bases, with 11 bases of the junction left unmatched.

V is TRBV28 and J is TRBJ2-5; 7 bases align to TRBD1. The CDR3 spans 14 residues. V shed 3 bases and J 5 bases; nucleotides not matched to a gene: 6. Looked up from germline, CDR1 is MDHEN and CDR2 is SYDVKM. The CDR3 region is CASSLRGLGETQYF. The CDR3 coding sequence is TGTGCCAGCAGTTTGAGGGGGCTGGGGGAGACCCAGTACTTC. Using reference TRBV28 and TRBJ2-5 for the parts outside the CDR3, the full variable domain is DVKVTQSSRYLVKRTGEKVFLECVQDMDHENMFWYRQDPGLGLRLIYFSYDVKMKEKGDIPEGYSVSREKKERFSLILESASTNQTSMYLCASSLRGLGETQYFGPGTRLLVL.

The rearrangement uses TRBV6-2 or TRBV6-3 and TRBJ2-2; 9 bases fit TRBD2. V lost 7 bases to trimming and J lost 2 bases; unmatched junction nucleotides: 17. The CDR3 extends over 19 amino acids. The germline gives CDR1 MNHEY, CDR2 SVGEGT. The CDR3 reads CASIRRLAGVSHNTGELFF. The CDR3 DNA sequence: TGTGCCAGCATCCGACGGTTAGCGGGGGTATCGCATAACACCGGGGAGCTGTTTTTT.

The chain has TRBV28 and TRBJ2-7, with D possibly TRBD2 on 6 matching bases. The length of the CDR3 is 13 residues. V was cut by 8 bases and J by 4 bases, with 15 bases left in between. Germline V gives CDR1 MDHEN, CDR2 SYDVKM. This chain's CDR3 is CASRPSDQYEQYV. The DNA of the CDR3 is TGTGCCAGCCGCCCTAGCGACCAGTACGAGCAGTACGTC.

The chain links TRBV3-1 to TRBJ2-3, with a weak D call TRBD2 (5 bases). Trimming stripped 4 bases from V and 9 bases from J, with 14 bases between. CDR1 is LGHDT and CDR2 is YNNKEL in the germline V gene (reference sequence). The CDR3 runs to 13 residues. CDR3 amino acids: CASSPVRGSTQYF. As DNA, the CDR3 is TGTGCCAGCAGCCCTGTTCGAGGGTCCACGCAGTATTTT.

This clonotype was observed a few times. The CDR3 nucleotides read TGTGCCAGCAGTTTATTCGCTAGCGGAACAGATACGCAGTATTTT. It yields the protein CASSLFASGTDTQYF. This sequence joins TRBV27 and TRBJ2-3, with 7 nucleotides matching TRBD2. CDR1 and CDR2 from the germline V gene are MNHEY and SMNVEV (reference sequence). The length of the CDR3 is 15 residues. After removal of 1 base from V and 3 bases from J, the junction contained 4 bases not matched to a gene.